What follows are 20 T cell receptor beta chains derived from one specimen sequenced in a study of cytomegalovirus exposure and HLA in healthy donors. Primers: 60 Vbeta forward and 13 Jbeta reverse. The method was immunoSEQ multiplex PCR; TCRdb's version includes in-frame clones alone and lacks a portion of them. The data contain over 65,000 clones, roughly 74% of them singletons. The sequenced sample consisted of PBMCs. The receptors originated from a middle-aged man in good health and CMV-seronegative.

The V and J genes are TRBV19 and TRBJ1-2; D not certain. The V end was cut by 6 bases, the J end by 4 bases, with 15 bases between. The germline V gene has CDR1 LNHDA and CDR2 SQIVND (reference sequence). The CDR3 has 14 residues. CDR3 nucleotide sequence: TGTGCCAGTAGCGTTGGTCCGACACTCTATGGCTACACCTTC. It is translated as CASSVGPTLYGYTF.

CDR3 in amino acids: CASSPAGFSQPQHF. The CDR3 nucleotides are TGTGCCAGCAGCCCAGCGGGTTTTTCTCAGCCCCAGCATTTT. The chain has TRBV27 and TRBJ1-5; D not resolved. There are 14 residues in the CDR3. Germline CDR1 is MNHEY and CDR2 is SMNVEV (reference sequence). V lost 6 bases, J lost 6 bases, and 15 bases lay in between.

V is TRBV27 and J is TRBJ1-1; D is possibly TRBD1 (5 bases). CDR1 and CDR2 (germline): MNHEY, SMNVEV (reference sequence). This CDR3 region has 15 residues. V was pared by 1 base and J by 0 bases, with 9 bases between. CDR3 bases: TGTGCCAGCAGTTTATTCGCAGGGATGAACACTGAAGCTTTCTTT. This translates into CASSLFAGMNTEAFF.

The V and J genes are TRBV5-1 and TRBJ2-7; D possibly corresponds to TRBD2 (5 bases). The CDR3 totals 14 residues. Trimming stripped 1 base from V and 2 bases from J, with 10 bases between. Germline CDR1 SGHRS, CDR2 YFSETQ. The CDR3 DNA reads as TGCGCCAGCAGCTTGTCAGGAGGAGCCTACGAGCAGTACTTC. This codes for CASSLSGGAYEQYF. Looking up the rest from reference TRBV5-1 and TRBJ2-7 gives the full variable domain: KAGVTQTPRYLIKTRGQQVTLSCSPISGHRSVSWYQQTPGQGLQFLFEYFSETQRNKGNFPGRFSGRQFSNSRSEMNVSTLELGDSALYLCASSLSGGAYEQYFGPGTRLTVT.

The chain is built from TRBV14 and TRBJ1-1, with D maybe TRBD1 (5 bases). The germline gives CDR1 SGHDN, CDR2 FVKESK. V shed 2 bases and J shed 0 bases, with 7 bases lying between them. This CDR3 has 14 amino acids. CDR3 sequence reads: CASSQQGVNTEAFF. CDR3 coding DNA: TGTGCCAGCAGCCAACAAGGGGTGAACACTGAAGCTTTCTTT.

V and J are TRBV6-6 and TRBJ1-6; 7 bases are a match to TRBD1. Germline V gene lookup returns CDR1 MNHNY and CDR2 SVGAGI (reference sequence). Trimming removed 6 bases from V and 7 bases from J; junction bases left unmatched: 9. The CDR3 spans 15 residues. In nucleotides, the CDR3 is TGTGCCAGCAGACCTCAGGGGACAGCGAATTCACCCCTCCACTTT. This sequence encodes CASRPQGTANSPLHF.

This chain links TRBV27 with TRBJ2-4; TRBD1 matches 7 bases. This CDR3 is built from 15 residues. Per the germline V gene, CDR1 is MNHEY and CDR2 is SMNVEV (reference sequence). The V and J ends lost 1 base and 4 bases, in that order; junction bases with no gene match: 4. The DNA for the CDR3 is TGTGCCAGCAGTTTATGGGGGACAGAAAAAAACATTCAGTACTTC. Protein: CASSLWGTEKNIQYF.

A word on this clone: At one end the junction does not follow the germline gene, possibly because of a read error. As DNA, the CDR3 is TGCGTCAGCAGCCAAGTATTAGGGACAGGGATTTACTATGGCTACACCTTC. It codes for CVSSQVLGTGIYYGYTF. V gene TRBV4-1 combines with J gene TRBJ1-2; 9 bases line up with TRBD1. The CDR3 is 17 amino acids. CDR1 is MGHRA, CDR2 YSYEKL, per germline.

This chain joins TRBV2 and TRBJ1-5; no clear D gene. V was shortened by 5 bases and J by 0 bases, with 11 bases between the two germline ends. Germline-derived CDR1 and CDR2 are SNHLY and FYNNEI. This CDR3 has 15 residues. The CDR3 spells CASSSSTYSNQPQHF. The CDR3 nucleotides read TGTGCCAGCAGTTCAAGTACCTATAGCAATCAGCCCCAGCATTTT.

This clone was observed a handful of times. The V call is TRBV19, the J call TRBJ1-1; D ambiguous. The CDR3 length is 11 residues. V lost 6 bases and J lost 11, with 13 bases in between. The germline V gene has CDR1 LNHDA and CDR2 SQIVND (reference sequence). The CDR3 DNA follows: TGTGCCAGTAGGGAGTCTGGTTTGGCTTTCTTT. This codes for CASRESGLAFF.

The chain links TRBV6-5 to TRBJ1-1; possible D gene TRBD1, 5 bases. This CDR3 spans 14 amino acids. Germline-derived CDR1 and CDR2 are MNHEY and SVGAGI. With 0 bases removed from V and 8 bases from J, the gap between germline ends came to 13 bases. CDR3 loop: CASSYSEGVGEAFF. The CDR3 DNA reads TGTGCCAGCAGTTACTCGGAAGGGGTTGGAGAAGCTTTCTTT.

The V and J genes are TRBV29-1 and TRBJ1-1; D perhaps matches TRBD1 (6 bases). The germline V gene has CDR1 SQVTM and CDR2 ANQGSEA. V lost 0 bases and J lost 6, with 11 bases in between. This CDR3 is built from 13 residues. The CDR3 DNA is TGCAGCGTTGAAGAACATCCAGGGGCTGAAGCTTTCTTT. Residues: CSVEEHPGAEAFF. Variable domain in full (rest from reference TRBV29-1 and TRBJ1-1): SAVISQKPSRDICQRGTSLTIQCQVDSQVTMMFWYRQQPGQSLTLIATANQGSEATYESGFVIDKFPISRPNLTFSTLTVSNMSPEDSSIYLCSVEEHPGAEAFFGQGTRLTVV.

This chain links TRBV5-1 with TRBJ1-2, with a weak D call TRBD1 (5 bases). The CDR3 loop spans 12 amino acids. CDR1 and CDR2 (germline): SGHRS, YFSETQ. Trimming took 4 bases from V and 8 from J, leaving 12 bases between them. The CDR3 DNA reads TGCGCCAGCAGCAGGGGCGAGAACGGCTACACCTTC. It yields the protein CASSRGENGYTF.

There are a few counts of this clone. The gene calls are TRBV5-1 and TRBJ1-1; D might be TRBD1 (5 bases). V was shortened by 0 bases and J by 4 bases, with 19 bases between the two germline ends. Germline V CDR1 and CDR2: SGHRS, YFSETQ. This CDR3 is 17 amino acids long. CDR3: CASSLDLVRPGGTEAFF. CDR3 coding DNA: TGCGCCAGCAGCTTGGATCTAGTAAGGCCGGGGGGCACTGAAGCTTTCTTT. The whole variable domain, remainder taken from reference TRBV5-1 and TRBJ1-1, is KAGVTQTPRYLIKTRGQQVTLSCSPISGHRSVSWYQQTPGQGLQFLFEYFSETQRNKGNFPGRFSGRQFSNSRSEMNVSTLELGDSALYLCASSLDLVRPGGTEAFFGQGTRLTVV.

V is TRBV27 and J is TRBJ2-3; maybe TRBD1 (6 bases). CDR3 length equals 15 residues. CDR1 and CDR2 (germline): MNHEY, SMNVEV (reference sequence). V was trimmed by 4 bases and J by 1 base, leaving 12 bases between them. The CDR3 DNA reads TGTGCCAGCAGTTCCCAGGGGTACGGCACAGATACGCAGTATTTT. It translates to CASSSQGYGTDTQYF.

The rearrangement links TRBV2 to TRBJ2-3; 8 bases are a match to TRBD2. The CDR3 is 15 residues long. Per the germline V gene, CDR1 is SNHLY and CDR2 is FYNNEI. The V segment lost 8 bases and the J segment 6 bases; nucleotides outside the gene matches: 13. The CDR3 loop reads CASPSLEREIDTQYF. The CDR3, as DNA: TGTGCCAGCCCCTCCCTTGAGCGGGAGATCGATACGCAGTATTTT.

Only one count was recorded for this clone. This rearrangement joins TRBV28 to TRBJ1-5; D unresolved. The CDR3 loop spans 14 amino acids. Germline CDR1 and CDR2: MDHEN and SYDVKM. V lost 2 bases and J lost 1, with 6 bases in between. For the CDR3, the DNA is TGTGCCAGCAGTTTAACGCAGAGCAATCAGCCCCAGCATTTT. It translates to CASSLTQSNQPQHF.

The chain links TRBV21-1 to TRBJ1-1. TRBV21-1 constitutes a pseudogene. CDR3 length: 14 residues. CDR3 nucleotides: TGTGCCAGCAGCGCACCGGGTGGGAACACTGAAGCTTTCTTT. It is translated as CASSAPGGNTEAFF.

V gene TRBV6-5 combines with J gene TRBJ1-1, with a weak D call TRBD1 (5 bases). Trimming removed 6 bases from V and 2 bases from J, with 10 bases in between. The CDR3 runs to 13 residues. Germline loops: CDR1 MNHEY, CDR2 SVGAGI. The CDR3 spells CASRYRSNTEAFF. CDR3 coding DNA: TGTGCCAGCAGATACAGGAGTAACACTGAAGCTTTCTTT.

The CDR3 nucleotides are TGCGCCAGCACCCTAGACCCTAGCGGCGCCTACGAGCAGTACTTC. It is translated as CASTLDPSGAYEQYF. V usage is TRBV4-1 and J usage is TRBJ2-7; 7 bases fit TRBD2. V dropped 7 bases and J dropped 2; count of bases not matched to a gene: 11. This CDR3 is built from 15 residues. CDR1 and CDR2 from the germline V gene are MGHRA and YSYEKL.